This T cell receptor beta chain was observed in a study of shared clonotypes between healthy human individuals. The assay was immunoSEQ multiplex PCR, and TCRdb's table has in-frame clones only and misses some. There are roughly 2,000,000 clones in the sample; about 93% occur only once, and 1.5% to 2% lies in the top ten. Study results and limitations: Among non-shared clonotypes, generation probabilities were lower than among those shared by all four donors. Represented genetic and exposure-history diversity was restricted by having few donors.

In this sample, this clone turned up once. Its antigen is currently unknown. CD45RO-negative, CCR7-positively selected cells formed the naive CD8 fraction, excluding terminally differentiated effector memory CD45RA+ cells. The TCR sequence derives from a man younger than 35 in good health. Some clones in this sample may be carry-over from other donors' samples. Input material: naive CD8+ T cells from PBMCs.

The CDR3 region has the DNA TGTGCCAGCAGGGAACCCGTGGGGGATACGCAGTATTTT. Encoded protein: CASREPVGDTQYF. The chain has TRBV27 and TRBJ2-3, with D hard to call. CDR1 MNHEY and CDR2 SMNVEV come from the germline V gene (reference sequence). The CDR3 is 13 residues long. Trimming shortened V by 6 bases and J by 6 bases, and 13 bases separated the two germline ends.